These T cell receptor beta chains were read from a single sample in a study of spatial heterogeneity in lung cancer. TCRdb redid the calling of the 5' RACE reads with MiXCR, one entry per CDR3 protein. The data show about 100,000 distinct CDR3 sequences, approximately 4% seen once. Specimen: lung tumor tissue, collected at surgery. The source of these receptors is a male donor with early-stage non-small cell lung cancer. The CDR3 runs from the conserved cysteine through the conserved F or W. A D gene is named only where the DNA matches it firmly.

d_gene	v_gene	j_gene	CDR3aa
.	TRBV7-9	TRBJ1-1	CASSHGGRGAIEAFF
.	TRBV2	TRBJ2-4	CASRDDLSNYIQYF
TRBD1	TRBV5-1	TRBJ2-7	CASSLGQGAYEQYF
.	TRBV6-4	TRBJ2-3	CASSRRESDTQYF
TRBD1	TRBV6-1	TRBJ1-5	CASSGGQLSNQPQHF
TRBD1	TRBV9	TRBJ2-7	CASSPRQGSSYEQYF
.	TRBV6-1	TRBJ2-2	CAGSRGTGELFF
.	TRBV20-1	TRBJ1-5	CSASGQTDHTQPQHF
.	TRBV30	TRBJ2-1	CAWSVFETVIYNEQFF
.	TRBV28	TRBJ1-5	CASITHDQAQHF
.	TRBV20-1	TRBJ2-7	CSARESGISYEQYF
.	TRBV20-1	TRBJ1-6	CSARDRMGNSPLHF
.	TRBV18	TRBJ1-6	CASSPREQNSPLHF
.	TRBV5-1	TRBJ2-7	CASSYGEEQYF
TRBD2	TRBV29-1	TRBJ2-3	CSVEVSSGRAWVDTQYF
.	TRBV9	TRBJ1-1	CASSGSGTANEAFF
TRBD2	TRBV7-8	TRBJ2-3	CASSFDLLAESGDTQYF
.	TRBV4-1	TRBJ2-3	CASSLSQPDTQYF
.	TRBV10-3	TRBJ2-3	CAISGGPGSDTQYF
.	TRBV20-1	TRBJ1-6	CSVIPGRNNSPLHF
TRBD2	TRBV4-1	TRBJ2-1	CASSQSRLAATNEQFF
.	TRBV20-1	TRBJ1-1	CSARDLGGQFNTEAFF
TRBD2	TRBV12-3/TRBV12-4	TRBJ2-7	CASSLLRGGEQYF
.	TRBV27	TRBJ2-3	CASERVSGGTITDTQYF
TRBD1	TRBV27	TRBJ2-7	CASGPGQGYEQYF
.	TRBV12-3/TRBV12-4	TRBJ1-1	CASSLGAVNTEAFF
.	TRBV7-9	TRBJ2-2	CASSPLPVTLSGELFF
TRBD2	TRBV10-3	TRBJ2-1	CAISEGTSENYNEQFF
TRBD2	TRBV2	TRBJ2-3	CASSETQRESGTQYF
.	TRBV20-1	TRBJ2-2	CSARDPNTGELFF
TRBD2	TRBV20-1	TRBJ2-3	CSARAGLAGAGTDTQYF
.	TRBV5-1	TRBJ1-2	CASSLAGAVSGYTF
.	TRBV20-1	TRBJ2-1	CSASRSPGNEQFF